This T cell receptor beta chain was obtained from a study of blood T cell repertoires in COVID-19. Study at large: Donors in the United States, Italy and Spain gave samples during acute or convalescent COVID-19. The cDNA or gDNA used as material had been derived from T cells, B-cell-depleted T cells, or PBMCs.

One Seattle source followed patients from active infection through their disease course. Authors' analysis steps: It was from reference gene primer amplification that nucleated cell counts were estimated. Measured with immunoSEQ multiplex PCR; TCRdb has only the in-frame clones, and not every one. V, J and clone size derive from that table, while D and trimming were established from the DNA sequence. Here the sample spans over 100,000 clones, approximately 90% being singletons. This CDR3 has 17 residues. CDR1 and CDR2 from the germline V gene are MGHDK and SYGVNS. The V end was cut by 3 bases, the J end by 0 bases, with 16 bases between.

The TCR sequence derives from a man aged 55 to 70 with COVID-19, enrolled during active disease. The rearrangement uses TRBV25-1 and TRBJ2-3; D possibly corresponds to TRBD2 (6 bases). The sequencing input was peripheral blood. The CDR3 is CASSDQVRRDSTDTQYF. CDR3 coding DNA: TGTGCCAGCAGTGACCAAGTCAGGCGGGACAGCACAGATACGCAGTATTTT.